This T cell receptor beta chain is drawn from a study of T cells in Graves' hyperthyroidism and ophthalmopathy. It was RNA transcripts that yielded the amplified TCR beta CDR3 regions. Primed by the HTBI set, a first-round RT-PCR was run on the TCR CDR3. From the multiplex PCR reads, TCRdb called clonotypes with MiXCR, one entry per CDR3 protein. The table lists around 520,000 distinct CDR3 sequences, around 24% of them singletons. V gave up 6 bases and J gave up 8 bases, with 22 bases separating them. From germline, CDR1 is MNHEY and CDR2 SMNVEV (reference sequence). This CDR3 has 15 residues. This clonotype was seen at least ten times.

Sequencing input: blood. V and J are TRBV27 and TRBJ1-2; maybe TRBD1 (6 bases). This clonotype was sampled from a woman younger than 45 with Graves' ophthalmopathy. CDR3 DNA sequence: TGTGCCAGCAGCCCATTCCCTCTACTACAGGGAGGCTACACCTTC. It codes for CASSPFPLLQGGYTF.